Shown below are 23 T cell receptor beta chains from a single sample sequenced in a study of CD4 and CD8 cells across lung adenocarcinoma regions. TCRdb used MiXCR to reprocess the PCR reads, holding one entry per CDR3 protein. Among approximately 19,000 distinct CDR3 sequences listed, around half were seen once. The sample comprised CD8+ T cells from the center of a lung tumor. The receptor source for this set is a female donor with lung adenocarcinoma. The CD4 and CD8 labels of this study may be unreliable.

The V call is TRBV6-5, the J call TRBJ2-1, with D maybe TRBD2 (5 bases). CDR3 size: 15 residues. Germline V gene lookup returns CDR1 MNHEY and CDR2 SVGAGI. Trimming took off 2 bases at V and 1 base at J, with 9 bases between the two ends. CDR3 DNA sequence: TGTGCCAGCAGTTACGGCGGGTCATCCTACAATGAGCAGTTCTTC. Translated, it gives CASSYGGSSYNEQFF.

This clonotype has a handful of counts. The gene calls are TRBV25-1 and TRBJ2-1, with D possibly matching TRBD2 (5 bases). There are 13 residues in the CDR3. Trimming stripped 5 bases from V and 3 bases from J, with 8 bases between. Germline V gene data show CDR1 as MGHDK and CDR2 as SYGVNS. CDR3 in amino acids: CASSFGVYNEQFF. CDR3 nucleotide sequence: TGTGCCAGCAGTTTCGGGGTCTACAATGAGCAGTTCTTC.

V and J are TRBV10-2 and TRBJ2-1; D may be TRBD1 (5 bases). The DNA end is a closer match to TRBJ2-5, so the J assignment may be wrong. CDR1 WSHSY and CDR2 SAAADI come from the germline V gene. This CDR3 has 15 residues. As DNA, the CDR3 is TGCGCCAGCAGTGAGTCCGAGGTTGGGGCGGAGACCCAGTACTTC. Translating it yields CASSESEVGAETQYF.

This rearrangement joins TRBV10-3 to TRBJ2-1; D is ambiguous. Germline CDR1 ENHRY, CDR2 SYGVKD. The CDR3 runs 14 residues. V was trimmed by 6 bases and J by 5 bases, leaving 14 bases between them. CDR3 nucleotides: TGTGCCATCAGCCTTCATCCGGGCAACAATGAGCAGTTCTTC. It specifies CAISLHPGNNEQFF.

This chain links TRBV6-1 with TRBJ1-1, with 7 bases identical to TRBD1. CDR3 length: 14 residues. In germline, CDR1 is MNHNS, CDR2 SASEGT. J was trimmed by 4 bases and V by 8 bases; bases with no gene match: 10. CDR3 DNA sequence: TGTGCCAGCGCAAACAGGGGTCGAAGCACTGAAGCTTTCTTT. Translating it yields CASANRGRSTEAFF.

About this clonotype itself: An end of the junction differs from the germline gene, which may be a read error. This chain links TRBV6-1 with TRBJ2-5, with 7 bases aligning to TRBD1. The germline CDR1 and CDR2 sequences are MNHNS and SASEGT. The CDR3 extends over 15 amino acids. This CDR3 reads CASSKGTAKPETQYF. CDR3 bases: TGTGCCAGCAGTAAAGGGACAGCAAAACCAGAGACGCAGTACTTC.

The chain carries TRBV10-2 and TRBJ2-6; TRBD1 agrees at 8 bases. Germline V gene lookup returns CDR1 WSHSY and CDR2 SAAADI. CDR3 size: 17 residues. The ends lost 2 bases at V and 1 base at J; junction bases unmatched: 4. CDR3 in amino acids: CASSEGRGRSGANVLTF. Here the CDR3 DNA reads TGCGCCAGCAGTGAGGGCAGGGGGCGGTCTGGGGCCAACGTCCTGACTTTC.

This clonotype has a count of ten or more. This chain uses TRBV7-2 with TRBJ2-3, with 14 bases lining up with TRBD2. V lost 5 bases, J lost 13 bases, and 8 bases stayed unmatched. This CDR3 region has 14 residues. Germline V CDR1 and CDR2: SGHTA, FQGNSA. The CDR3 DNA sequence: TGTGCCAGCAGCCCCGGGACTAGCGGGAGCAAGAAGTATTTT. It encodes CASSPGTSGSKKYF.

CDR3 sequence (DNA): TGTGCCAGCAGTTCTAGCGGGAGTCGGGTCAAAAACATTCAGTACTTC. Translated, it gives CASSSSGSRVKNIQYF. The chain has TRBV27 and TRBJ2-4; TRBD2 matches at 10 bases. The CDR3 has 16 amino acids. Germline V CDR1 and CDR2: MNHEY, SMNVEV (reference sequence). J gave up 3 bases and V 4 bases, and 6 bases lay outside the gene matches.

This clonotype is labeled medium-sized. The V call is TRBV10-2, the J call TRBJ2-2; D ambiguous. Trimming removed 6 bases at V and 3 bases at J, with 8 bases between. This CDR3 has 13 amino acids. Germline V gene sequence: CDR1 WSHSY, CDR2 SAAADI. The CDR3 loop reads CASRDKDTGELFF. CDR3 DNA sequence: TGCGCCAGCAGGGATAAGGACACCGGGGAGCTGTTTTTT.

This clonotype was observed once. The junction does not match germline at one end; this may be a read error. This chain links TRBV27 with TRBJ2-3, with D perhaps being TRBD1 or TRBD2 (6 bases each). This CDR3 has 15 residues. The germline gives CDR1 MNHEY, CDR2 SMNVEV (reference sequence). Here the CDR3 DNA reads TGTGCCAGGGGGCACGGGGGCAGGGATGAAGATACGCAGTATTTC. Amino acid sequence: CARGHGGRDEDTQYF.

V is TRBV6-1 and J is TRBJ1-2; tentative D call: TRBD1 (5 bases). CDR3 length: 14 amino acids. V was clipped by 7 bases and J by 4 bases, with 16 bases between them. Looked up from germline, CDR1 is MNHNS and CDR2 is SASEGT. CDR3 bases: TGTGCCAGCATCGGGGGGAAGGGGAGCTATGGCTACACCTTC. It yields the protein CASIGGKGSYGYTF.

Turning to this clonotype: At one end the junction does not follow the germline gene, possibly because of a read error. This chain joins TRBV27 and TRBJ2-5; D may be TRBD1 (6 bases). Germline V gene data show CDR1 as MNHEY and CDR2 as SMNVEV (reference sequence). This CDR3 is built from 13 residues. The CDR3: CALRGREQKTQYF. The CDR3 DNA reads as TGTGCGCTCAGGGGCCGTGAACAAAAGACTCAGTACTTC.

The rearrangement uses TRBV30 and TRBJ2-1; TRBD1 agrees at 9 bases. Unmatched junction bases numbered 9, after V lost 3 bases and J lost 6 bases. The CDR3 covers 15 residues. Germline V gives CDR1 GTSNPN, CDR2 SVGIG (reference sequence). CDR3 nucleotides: TGTGCCTGGAGAATCGGGGACAGGGACAGCAATGAGCAGTTCTTC. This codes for CAWRIGDRDSNEQFF. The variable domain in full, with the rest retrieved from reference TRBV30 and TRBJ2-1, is SQTIHQWPATLVQPVGSPLSLECTVEGTSNPNLYWYRQAAGRGLQLLFYSVGIGQISSEVPQNLSASRPQDRQFILSSKKLLLSDSGFYLCAWRIGDRDSNEQFFGPGTRLTVL.

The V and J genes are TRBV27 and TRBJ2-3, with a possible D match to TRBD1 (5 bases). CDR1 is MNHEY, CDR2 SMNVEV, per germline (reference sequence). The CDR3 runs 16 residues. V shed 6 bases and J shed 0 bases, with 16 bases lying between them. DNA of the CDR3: TGTGCCAGCAGCCTTTTGGGGCGGAAAAGCACAGATACGCAGTATTTT. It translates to CASSLLGRKSTDTQYF.

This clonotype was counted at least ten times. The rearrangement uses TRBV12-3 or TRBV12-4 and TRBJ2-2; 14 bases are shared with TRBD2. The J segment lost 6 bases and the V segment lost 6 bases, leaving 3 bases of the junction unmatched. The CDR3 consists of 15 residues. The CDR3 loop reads CASSPTSGRAGELFF. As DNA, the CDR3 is TGTGCCAGCAGCCCGACTAGCGGGAGGGCCGGGGAGCTGTTTTTT.

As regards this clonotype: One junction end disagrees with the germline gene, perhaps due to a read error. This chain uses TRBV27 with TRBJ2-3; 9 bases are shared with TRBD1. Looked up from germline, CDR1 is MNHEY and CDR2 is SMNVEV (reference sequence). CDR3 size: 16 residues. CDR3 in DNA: TGTGCCAGCAGGGGAGCCGGGACAGGGTACACAGATACCCAGTATTTC. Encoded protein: CASRGAGTGYTDTQYF.

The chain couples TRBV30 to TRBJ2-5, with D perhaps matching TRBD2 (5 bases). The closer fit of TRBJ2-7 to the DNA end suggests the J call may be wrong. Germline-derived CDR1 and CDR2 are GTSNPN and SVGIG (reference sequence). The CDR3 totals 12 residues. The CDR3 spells CAWSFEGYEQYF. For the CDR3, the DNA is TGTGCCTGGAGTTTTGAGGGCTACGAGCAGTACTTC.

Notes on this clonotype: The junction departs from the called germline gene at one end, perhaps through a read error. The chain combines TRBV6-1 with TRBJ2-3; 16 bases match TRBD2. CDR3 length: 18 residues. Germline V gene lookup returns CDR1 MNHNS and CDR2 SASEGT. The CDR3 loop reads CASSGAGLAGGSPDTQYF. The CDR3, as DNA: TGTGCCAGCAGTGGTGCGGGACTAGCGGGAGGGAGCCCAGATACGCAGTATTTC.

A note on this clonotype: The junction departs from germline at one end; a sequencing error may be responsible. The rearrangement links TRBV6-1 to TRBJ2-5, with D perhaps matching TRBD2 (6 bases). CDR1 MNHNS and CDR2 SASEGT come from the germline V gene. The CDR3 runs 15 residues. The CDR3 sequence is CARGLGGRHQETQYF. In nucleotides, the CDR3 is TGTGCCAGGGGCCTCGGGGGACGTCACCAAGAGACGCAGTACTTC.

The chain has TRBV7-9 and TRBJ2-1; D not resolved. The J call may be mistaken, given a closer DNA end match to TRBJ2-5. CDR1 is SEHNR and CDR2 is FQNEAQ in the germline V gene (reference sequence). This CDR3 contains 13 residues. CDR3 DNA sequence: TGTGCCAGCAGCTTAGGGCAGCAAGAGACCCAGTACTTC. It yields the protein CASSLGQQETQYF.

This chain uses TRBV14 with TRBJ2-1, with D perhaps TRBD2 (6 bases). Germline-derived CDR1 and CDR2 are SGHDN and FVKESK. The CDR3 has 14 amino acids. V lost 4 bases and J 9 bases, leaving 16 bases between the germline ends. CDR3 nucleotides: TGTGCCAGCAGCCCAAGAGTTTACGGGAGTGAGCAGTTCTTC. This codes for CASSPRVYGSEQFF. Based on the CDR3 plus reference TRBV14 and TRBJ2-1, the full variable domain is EAGVTQFPSHSVIEKGQTVTLRCDPISGHDNLYWYRRVMGKEIKFLLHFVKESKQDESGMPNNRFLAERTGGTYSTLKVQPAELEDSGVYFCASSPRVYGSEQFFGPGTRLTVL.

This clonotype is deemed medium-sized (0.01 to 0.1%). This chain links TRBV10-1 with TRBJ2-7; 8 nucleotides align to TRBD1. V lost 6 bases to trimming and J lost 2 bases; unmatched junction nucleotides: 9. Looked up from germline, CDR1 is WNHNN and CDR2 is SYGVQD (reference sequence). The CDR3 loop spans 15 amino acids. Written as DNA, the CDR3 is TGCGCCAGCAGAGACCGGGACAGGCTAGCCTACGAGCAGTACGTC. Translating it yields CASRDRDRLAYEQYV.